The present TCR beta chain was sequenced within a study of blood T cell repertoires in COVID-19. Across the whole study: Sources were T cells, B-cell-depleted T cells, or PBMCs; the material itself was cDNA or gDNA.

As processed by the authors: Counts of nucleated cells, estimated from reference gene primer amplification, were obtained. Profiling relied on immunoSEQ multiplex PCR, and the TCRdb table lists in-frame clones only, not all of them. V and J calls and clone size are copied from that table; D and trimming were computed from the DNA. Among 100,000 to 130,000 clones listed, approximately 84% were seen once. This clone was observed a few times. The CDR3 covers 14 residues. The source of this sequence is a human donor in a cohort sampled during active COVID-19. Input material: peripheral blood. The rearrangement links TRBV12-1 to TRBJ2-7; the table names TRBD2, a call not compared with the DNA. TRBV12-1 corresponds to a pseudogene. CDR3 nucleotide sequence: TGTGCCAGCGGCCCAGCGGAGATAGTGGACGAGCAGTACGTC. Amino acid sequence: CASGPAEIVDEQYV.